The 7 T cell receptor beta chains in this list originate from one sample, sequenced in a study of cytomegalovirus exposure and HLA in healthy donors (dated 2017 in TCRdb). Libraries were constructed by the immunoSEQ multiplex PCR assay. For the multiplex PCR, a mixture combining 60 forward primers for TCR Vbeta segments and 13 reverse primers for TCR Jbeta segments was used. As stored in TCRdb, this immuneACCESS dataset retains in-frame rearrangements with V and J assigned. A fraction of the clones does not appear; measured against another copy, unresolved V genes explain less than half of the discrepancy, and the remainder lacks a known reason. In this sample the table shows fewer than 250,000 clones, 60% to 85% of which occur a single time. The top ten hold around 1.6% of the sample. The sequenced material came from PBMCs. These TCRs come from a woman aged 18-29 years in good health and CMV-seronegative.

The chain is built from TRBV9 and TRBJ1-4; D is undetermined. V gave up 3 bases and J gave up 6 bases, with 9 bases separating them. CDR1 is SGDLS and CDR2 is YYNGEE in the germline V gene. There are 13 residues in the CDR3. The DNA of the CDR3 is TGTGCCAGCAGCGCTGGGAGGGATGAAAAACTGTTTTTT. The encoded protein is CASSAGRDEKLFF.

This chain links TRBV6-1 with TRBJ1-2, with 10 bases aligning to TRBD1. The CDR3 has 15 amino acids. Germline values: CDR1 MNHNS, CDR2 SASEGT. Losses at the gene ends were 2 bases for V and 8 bases for J; bases not matched to a gene: 8. In DNA, the CDR3 is TGTGCCAGCAGTGAAACGCTCGACAGGGGGCGAGGCTACACCTTC. It translates to CASSETLDRGRGYTF.

V gene TRBV5-1 combines with J gene TRBJ2-7, with 7 bases aligning to TRBD2. V lost 7 bases to trimming and J lost 3 bases; unmatched junction nucleotides: 10. CDR1 SGHRS and CDR2 YFSETQ come from the germline V gene. The CDR3 length is 14 residues. The CDR3 protein is CASSGGSRNYEQYF. CDR3 DNA sequence: TGCGCCAGCTCTGGCGGGAGCCGAAACTACGAGCAGTACTTC. The full variable domain, completed using reference TRBV5-1 and TRBJ2-7, is KAGVTQTPRYLIKTRGQQVTLSCSPISGHRSVSWYQQTPGQGLQFLFEYFSETQRNKGNFPGRFSGRQFSNSRSEMNVSTLELGDSALYLCASSGGSRNYEQYFGPGTRLTVT.

The chain combines TRBV6-6 with TRBJ1-2; D is uncertain. V lost 5 bases and J lost 6, with 10 bases in between. Looked up from germline, CDR1 is MNHNY and CDR2 is SVGAGI (reference sequence). There are 12 residues in the CDR3. The CDR3 sequence: CASSPVRDGYTF. CDR3 DNA sequence: TGTGCCAGCAGTCCCGTAAGAGATGGCTACACCTTC.

The rearrangement links TRBV15 to TRBJ1-5; a possible D gene is TRBD1 (6 bases). The CDR3 contains 17 residues. Trimming removed 6 bases from V and 0 bases from J, with 18 bases in between. The germline V gene has CDR1 LNHNV and CDR2 YYDKDF (reference sequence). The CDR3 loop is CATRGDTNRNSNQPQHF. The DNA for the CDR3 is TGTGCCACCAGGGGGGACACTAATAGAAATAGCAATCAGCCCCAGCATTTT.

In nucleotides, the CDR3 is TGTGCCAGCAGCGTAGCTCGGCGGGGAGGCGAAAAACTGTTTTTT. It is translated as CASSVARRGGEKLFF. V and J are TRBV9 and TRBJ1-4; D is undetermined. CDR1 and CDR2 (germline): SGDLS, YYNGEE. Trimming cost V 0 bases and J 8 bases, with 14 bases left between them. This CDR3 is 15 amino acids long.

This chain links TRBV6-5 with TRBJ2-3, with 12 nucleotides matching TRBD2. CDR1 is MNHEY, CDR2 SVGAGI, per germline. The J segment lost 1 base and the V segment lost 4 bases, leaving 3 bases of the junction unmatched. This CDR3 contains 16 residues. The CDR3 bases are TGTGCCAGCAGTTTACTAGCGGGGGGCCGCACAGATACGCAGTATTTT. This gives the protein CASSLLAGGRTDTQYF.